This T cell receptor (beta chain) was observed in a study of T cell changes during pregnancy in multiple sclerosis. Method: immunoSEQ multiplex PCR; TCRdb's copy keeps in-frame clones and lacks some. The sample lists about 83,000 clones; roughly nine tenths were seen once. V gave up 0 bases and J gave up 0 bases, with 9 bases separating them. Germline loops: CDR1 SEHNR, CDR2 FQNEAQ (reference sequence). The CDR3 is 16 residues long. The chain couples TRBV7-9 to TRBJ2-1; D remains unclear. This clonotype was sampled from a female donor in good health, serving as a control in a pregnancy study. Some clones in this sample may be carry-over from other donors' samples. The specimen was PBMCs, collected in the first trimester of pregnancy. CDR3 loop: CASSLAPFSSYNEQFF. DNA for the CDR3: TGTGCCAGCAGCTTAGCCCCATTCAGCTCCTACAATGAGCAGTTCTTC.